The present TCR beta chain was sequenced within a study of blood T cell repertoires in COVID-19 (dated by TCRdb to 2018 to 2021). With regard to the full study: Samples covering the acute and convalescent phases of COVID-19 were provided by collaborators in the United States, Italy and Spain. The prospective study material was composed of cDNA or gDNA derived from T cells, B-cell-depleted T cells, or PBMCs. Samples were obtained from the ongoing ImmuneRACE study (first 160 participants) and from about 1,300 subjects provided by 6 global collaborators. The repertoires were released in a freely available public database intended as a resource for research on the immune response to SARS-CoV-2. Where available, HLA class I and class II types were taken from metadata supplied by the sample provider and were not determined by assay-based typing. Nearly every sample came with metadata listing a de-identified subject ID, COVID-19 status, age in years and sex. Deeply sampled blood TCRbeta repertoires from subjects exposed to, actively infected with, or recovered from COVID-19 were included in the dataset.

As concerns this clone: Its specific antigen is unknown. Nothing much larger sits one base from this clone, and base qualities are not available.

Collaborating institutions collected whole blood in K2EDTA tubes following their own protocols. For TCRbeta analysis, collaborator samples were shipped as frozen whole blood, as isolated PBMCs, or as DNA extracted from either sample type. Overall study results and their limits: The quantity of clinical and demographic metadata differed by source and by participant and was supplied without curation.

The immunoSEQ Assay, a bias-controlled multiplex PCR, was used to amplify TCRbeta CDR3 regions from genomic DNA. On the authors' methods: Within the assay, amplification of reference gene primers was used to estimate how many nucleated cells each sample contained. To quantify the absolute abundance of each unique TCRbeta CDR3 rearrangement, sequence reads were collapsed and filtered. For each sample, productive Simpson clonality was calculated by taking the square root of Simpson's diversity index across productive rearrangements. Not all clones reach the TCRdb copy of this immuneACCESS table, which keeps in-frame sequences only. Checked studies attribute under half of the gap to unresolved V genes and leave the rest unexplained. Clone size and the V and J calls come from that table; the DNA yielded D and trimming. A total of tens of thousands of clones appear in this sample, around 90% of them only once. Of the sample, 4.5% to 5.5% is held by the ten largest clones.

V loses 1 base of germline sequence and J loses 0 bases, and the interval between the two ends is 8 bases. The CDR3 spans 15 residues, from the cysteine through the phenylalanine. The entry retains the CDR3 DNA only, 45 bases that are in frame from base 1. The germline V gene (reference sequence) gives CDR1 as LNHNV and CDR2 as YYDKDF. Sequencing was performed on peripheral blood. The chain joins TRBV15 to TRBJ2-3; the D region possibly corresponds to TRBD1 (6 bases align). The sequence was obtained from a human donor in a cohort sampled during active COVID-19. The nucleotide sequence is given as TGTGCCACCAGCAGAGTCACAGGGAGCACAGATACGCAGTATTTT. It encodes CATSRVTGSTDTQYF.